Presented here are 20 T cell receptor beta chains from one specimen sequenced in a study of T cell changes during pregnancy in multiple sclerosis. Only in-frame clones appear in the TCRdb table, and some are missing; sequencing was by immunoSEQ multiplex PCR. The sample lists tens of thousands of clones, 80% to 95% seen once, with 2.8% in the top ten. The sequencing here drew on peripheral blood, taken in the third trimester of pregnancy. These TCRs come from a female donor in good health, enrolled as a control in a pregnancy study.

V is TRBV7-6 and J is TRBJ2-1; possible D gene TRBD1, 7 bases. Germline V gene lookup returns CDR1 SGHVS and CDR2 FNYEAQ. Trimming pared 5 bases from V and 3 bases from J, leaving 26 bases between. CDR3 length equals 19 residues. The CDR3, as DNA: TGTGCCAGCAGCCCCGTGTTCAGGGGGGCCCCTGGCCACTACAATGAGCAGTTCTTC. Protein: CASSPVFRGAPGHYNEQFF.

The chain carries TRBV7-9 and TRBJ2-1, with D tentatively TRBD2 (6 bases). V gave up 0 bases and J gave up 5 bases, with 8 bases separating them. CDR3 length equals 14 residues. Germline V gene lookup returns CDR1 SEHNR and CDR2 FQNEAQ (reference sequence). CDR3 sequence: CASSLASGHNEQFF. CDR3 in DNA: TGTGCCAGCAGCTTAGCTAGCGGTCACAATGAGCAGTTCTTC.

The chain joins TRBV15 to TRBJ1-3; D is possibly TRBD1 (6 bases). The CDR3 length is 15 residues. Germline V gene data show CDR1 as LNHNV and CDR2 as YYDKDF (reference sequence). V gave up 3 bases and J gave up 0 bases, with 9 bases separating them. Written as DNA, the CDR3 is TGTGCCACCAGCAGCAGGGGAAACTCTGGAAACACCATATATTTT. Its protein product is CATSSRGNSGNTIYF.

The CDR3 nucleotides read TGTGCCAGCAGCTTGGGGACACCCCCCTACGAGCAGTACTTC. This sequence encodes CASSLGTPPYEQYF. This sequence joins TRBV5-4 and TRBJ2-7, with a possible D match to TRBD1 (5 bases). The CDR3 loop spans 14 amino acids. V shed 0 bases and J shed 2 bases, with 9 bases lying between them. Germline CDR1 is SGHNT and CDR2 is YYREEE (reference sequence).

The chain couples TRBV6-5 to TRBJ2-6; no firm D call. Germline CDR1 and CDR2: MNHEY and SVGAGI. Trimming took 5 bases from V and 7 from J, leaving 12 bases between them. This CDR3 region has 14 residues. The CDR3 DNA reads TGTGCCAGCAGTCTGTCGGGTCCTGCCAACGTCCTGACTTTC. This encodes CASSLSGPANVLTF.

The V and J genes are TRBV7-9 and TRBJ1-6; 10 positions match TRBD1. CDR1 SEHNR and CDR2 FQNEAQ come from the germline V gene (reference sequence). Trimming removed 3 bases from V and 9 bases from J; junction bases left unmatched: 2. This CDR3 has 14 amino acids. The CDR3 sequence is CASSFGQGGSPLHF. CDR3 sequence (DNA): TGTGCCAGCAGCTTCGGACAGGGGGGTTCACCCCTCCACTTT. The full variable domain, with the rest looked up from reference TRBV7-9 and TRBJ1-6, is DTGVSQNPRHKITKRGQNVTFRCDPISEHNRLYWYRQTLGQGPEFLTYFQNEAQLEKSRLLSDRFSAERPKGSFSTLEIQRTEQGDSAMYLCASSFGQGGSPLHFGNGTRLTVT.

This rearrangement joins TRBV21-1 to TRBJ1-1; TRBD1 is taken as the D call from the table, unchecked against the DNA. TRBV21-1 is a recognized pseudogene. The CDR3 has 14 amino acids. The CDR3 here is CASSKGQGGTEAFF. CDR3 nucleotides: TGTGCCAGCAGCAAAGGCCAGGGCGGCACTGAAGCTTTCTTT.

This sequence joins TRBV6-5 and TRBJ1-1, with TRBD1 as a possible D gene (5 bases). The CDR3 has 14 residues. Germline lookup yields CDR1 MNHEY and CDR2 SVGAGI. V lost 2 bases to trimming and J lost 5 bases, with 12 bases between them. The CDR3 loop reads CASSYLGVGTEAFF. DNA for the CDR3: TGTGCCAGCAGTTACCTAGGGGTGGGAACTGAAGCTTTCTTT.

This clone was picked up a small number of times. The V call is TRBV19, the J call TRBJ1-1; D might be TRBD1 (6 bases). Germline V gene data show CDR1 as LNHDA and CDR2 as SQIVND (reference sequence). V lost 1 base and J lost 4, with 13 bases in between. The CDR3 spans 15 residues. The DNA for the CDR3 is TGTGCCAGTAGTATAGGGGGGGGCGGGACCACTGAAGCTTTCTTT. Protein sequence: CASSIGGGGTTEAFF.

The chain employs TRBV27 and TRBJ1-2; D is possibly TRBD1 (5 bases). The ends were cut back, 4 bases at V and 2 bases at J, with 11 bases in the middle. Germline CDR1 and CDR2: MNHEY and SMNVEV (reference sequence). The CDR3 contains 14 residues. CDR3 loop: CASSSAGRNYGYTF. CDR3 in DNA: TGTGCCAGCAGTTCCGCGGGACGGAACTATGGCTACACCTTC.

CDR3 nucleotides: TGTGCCAGCAGTTACTCGGGGACAGTTGGAAACACCATATATTTT. It specifies CASSYSGTVGNTIYF. The chain joins TRBV6-5 to TRBJ1-3; 7 nucleotides agree with TRBD1. Germline V CDR1 and CDR2: MNHEY, SVGAGI. Trimming took 0 bases from V and 3 from J; bases not matched to a gene: 2. The CDR3 extends over 15 amino acids.

A single count supports this clone. The rearrangement joins TRBV6-1 to TRBJ1-1; 11 bases agree with TRBD1. CDR3 length: 16 residues. Germline V lookup: CDR1 MNHNS, CDR2 SASEGT. V lost 3 bases to trimming and J lost 6 bases; unmatched junction nucleotides: 9. The CDR3 sequence is CASSDIPGQGDAEAFF. The CDR3 coding sequence is TGTGCCAGCAGTGACATCCCGGGACAGGGGGACGCTGAAGCTTTCTTT.

The rearrangement links TRBV6-5 to TRBJ1-2, with D possibly being TRBD1 (6 bases). This CDR3 contains 15 residues. The germline V gene has CDR1 MNHEY and CDR2 SVGAGI. The ends were cut back, 0 bases at V and 2 bases at J, with 10 bases in the middle. The CDR3 DNA reads TGTGCCAGCAGTTACTCGACAGGTAGCAACTATGGCTACACCTTC. It encodes CASSYSTGSNYGYTF.

J is TRBJ2-1 and V is TRBV9, with 9 bases lining up with TRBD2. This CDR3 has 18 amino acids. CDR1 is SGDLS, CDR2 YYNGEE, per germline. The V gene end was trimmed by 1 base and the J gene end by 6 bases; junction bases not matched to a gene: 14. The CDR3 spells CASSVSPLAGEGSNEQFF. For the CDR3, the DNA is TGTGCCAGCAGCGTATCCCCTTTAGCGGGAGAAGGATCCAATGAGCAGTTCTTC.

As DNA, the CDR3 is TGTGCCAGCAGCTTAGCGGACTACTACAATGAGCAGTTCTTC. As protein: CASSLADYYNEQFF. The V and J genes are TRBV11-2 and TRBJ2-1; maybe TRBD2 (6 bases). The CDR3 has 14 amino acids. The germline gives CDR1 SGHAT, CDR2 FQNNGV. V was shortened by 1 base and J by 3 bases, with 7 bases between the two germline ends.

This chain links TRBV9 with TRBJ1-1; 8 nucleotides match TRBD1. CDR3 length equals 14 residues. Germline CDR1 reads SGDLS; CDR2 reads YYNGEE. V gave up 6 bases and J gave up 3 bases; unmatched junction bases: 7. The CDR3 is CASTRLTGDTEAFF. Here the CDR3 DNA reads TGTGCCAGCACGCGACTGACAGGGGACACTGAAGCTTTCTTT.

CDR3 region: CASTGTVSYEQYF. The CDR3 nucleotides read TGTGCCAGCACTGGGACAGTCTCCTACGAGCAGTACTTC. The J gene is TRBJ2-7, the V gene TRBV28; 7 bases match TRBD1. Per the germline V gene, CDR1 is MDHEN and CDR2 is SYDVKM. CDR3 length: 13 amino acids. Germline trimming cut 7 bases from V and 0 bases from J; bases unmatched to any gene: 3.

The J gene is TRBJ2-5, the V gene TRBV2; 11 bases agree with TRBD1. CDR1 is SNHLY and CDR2 is FYNNEI in the germline V gene. The CDR3 is 14 amino acids. The J segment lost 5 bases and the V segment lost 6 bases, leaving 5 bases of the junction unmatched. As DNA, the CDR3 is TGTGCCAGCAGCCCCGGGACAGGGGGGGAGACCCAGTACTTC. Amino acids: CASSPGTGGETQYF.

This chain links TRBV28 with TRBJ2-5, with a weak D call TRBD2 (5 bases). From germline, CDR1 is MDHEN and CDR2 SYDVKM. Trimming left V 6 bases short and J 1 base short, with 12 bases between. The CDR3 is made up of 14 amino acids. The chain's CDR3 is CASSKSGVQETQYF. The CDR3 nucleotides read TGTGCCAGCAGCAAGTCCGGGGTCCAAGAGACCCAGTACTTC.

This chain uses TRBV7-9 with TRBJ2-5; D is possibly TRBD1 (6 bases). The CDR3 contains 14 residues. Trimming stripped 1 base from V and 7 bases from J, with 13 bases between. Looked up from germline, CDR1 is SEHNR and CDR2 is FQNEAQ (reference sequence). CDR3 protein: CASSLEWAGVTQYF. CDR3 in DNA: TGTGCCAGCAGCTTAGAATGGGCAGGGGTGACCCAGTACTTC.